This T cell receptor beta chain was captured by sequencing in a study of cytomegalovirus exposure and HLA in healthy donors. The study's findings and limits: By HLA locus, TCR association rates varied in a later analysis, with DRB1 showing the most and HLA-C the fewest. Most observed TCR sequences were rare, whereas some public TCRs were detected in many donors. Among the most significant clusters, several appeared linked to common viral pathogens in a later analysis.

Unmatched junction bases numbered 4, after V lost 1 base and J lost 7 bases. The CDR3 totals 14 residues. Germline CDR1 and CDR2: SGHTA and FQGNSA. Researchers ran the PCR with 60 Vbeta and 13 Jbeta primers. TCRdb's copy holds only in-frame clones and misses some; the assay was immunoSEQ multiplex PCR. The sample includes some 190,000 clones, 75% to 90% of them seen just once. Of note for this clone: Its antigen is still unknown.

As for the donors, each was a healthy bone marrow donor. Sequencing was performed on PBMCs. The TCR sequence derives from a boy aged 2 to 10 in good health and CMV-seronegative. The rearrangement links TRBV7-2 to TRBJ1-2, with 9 bases matching TRBD1. CDR3 sequence: CASSLGQGVGGYTF. CDR3 coding DNA: TGTGCCAGCAGCTTAGGACAGGGGGTGGGTGGCTACACCTTC. The full variable domain, completed using reference TRBV7-2 and TRBJ1-2, is GAGVSQSPSNKVTEKGKDVELRCDPISGHTALYWYRQSLGQGLEFLIYFQGNSAPDKSGLPSDRFSAERTGGSVSTLTIQRTQQEDSAVYLCASSLGQGVGGYTFGSGTRLTVV.